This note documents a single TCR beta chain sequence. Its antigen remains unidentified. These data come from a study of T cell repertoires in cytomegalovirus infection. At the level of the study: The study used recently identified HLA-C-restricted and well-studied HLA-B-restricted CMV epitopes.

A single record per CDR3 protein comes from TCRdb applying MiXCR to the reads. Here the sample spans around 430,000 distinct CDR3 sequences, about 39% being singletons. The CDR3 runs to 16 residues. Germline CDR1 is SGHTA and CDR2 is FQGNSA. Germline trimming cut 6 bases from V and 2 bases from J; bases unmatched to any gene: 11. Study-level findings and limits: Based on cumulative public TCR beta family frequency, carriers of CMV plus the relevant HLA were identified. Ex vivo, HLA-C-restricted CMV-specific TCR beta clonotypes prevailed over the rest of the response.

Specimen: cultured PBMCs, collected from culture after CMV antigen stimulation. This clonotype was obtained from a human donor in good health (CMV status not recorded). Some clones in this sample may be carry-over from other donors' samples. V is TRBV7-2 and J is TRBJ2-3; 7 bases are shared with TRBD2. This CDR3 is CASSPSPGGVTDTQYF. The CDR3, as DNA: TGTGCCAGCAGTCCGAGCCCGGGGGGTGTCACAGATACGCAGTATTTT.